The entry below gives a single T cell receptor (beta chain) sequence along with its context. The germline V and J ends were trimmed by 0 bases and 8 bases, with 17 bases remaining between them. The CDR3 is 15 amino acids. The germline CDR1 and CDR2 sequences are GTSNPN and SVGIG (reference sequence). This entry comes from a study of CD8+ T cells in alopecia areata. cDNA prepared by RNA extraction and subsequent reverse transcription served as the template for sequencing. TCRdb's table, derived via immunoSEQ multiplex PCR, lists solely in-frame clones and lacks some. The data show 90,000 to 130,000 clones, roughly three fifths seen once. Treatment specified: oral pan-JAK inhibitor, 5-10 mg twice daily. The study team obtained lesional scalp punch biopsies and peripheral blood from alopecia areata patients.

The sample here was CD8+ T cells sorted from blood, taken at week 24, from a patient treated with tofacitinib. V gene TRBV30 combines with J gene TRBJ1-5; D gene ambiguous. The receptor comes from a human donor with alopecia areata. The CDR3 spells CAWSVTSLSGEPQHF. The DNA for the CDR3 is TGTGCCTGGAGTGTTACGAGCCTCTCGGGTGAGCCCCAGCATTTT.